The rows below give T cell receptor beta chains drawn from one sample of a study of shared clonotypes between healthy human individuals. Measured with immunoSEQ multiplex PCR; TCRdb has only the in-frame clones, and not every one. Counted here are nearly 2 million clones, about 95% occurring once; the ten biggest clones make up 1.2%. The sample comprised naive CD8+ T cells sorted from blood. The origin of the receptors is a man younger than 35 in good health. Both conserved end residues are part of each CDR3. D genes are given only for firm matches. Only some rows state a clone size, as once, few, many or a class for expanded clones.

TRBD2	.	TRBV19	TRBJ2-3	TGTGCCACCAGCGGGAGAGCTAGCACAGATACGCAGTATTTT	CATSGRASTDTQYF
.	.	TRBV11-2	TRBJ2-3	TGTGCCAGCAGCTACTGGACAGCGAGCACAGATACGCAGTATTTT	CASSYWTASTDTQYF
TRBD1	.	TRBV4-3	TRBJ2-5	TGCGCCAGCAGCCAGGGGACAGGGCATGGAGAGACCCAGTACTTC	CASSQGTGHGETQYF
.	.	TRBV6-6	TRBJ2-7	TGTGCCAGCAGTTACTCGGAAGGGTTGTGGATCTACGAGCAGTACTTC	CASSYSEGLWIYEQYF
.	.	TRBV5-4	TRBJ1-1	TGTGCCAGCAGCTTGGGGGGGGTCACTGAAGCTTTCTTT	CASSLGGVTEAFF
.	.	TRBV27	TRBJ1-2	TGTGCCAGCAGTTTATCATCTGGGGCGAGTGGCTACACCTTC	CASSLSSGASGYTF
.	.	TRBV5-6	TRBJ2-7	TGTGCCAGCAGCTTTCGGGGCTCCTACGAGCAGTACTTC	CASSFRGSYEQYF
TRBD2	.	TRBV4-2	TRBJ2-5	TGTGCCAGCAGCCCCCTTACCGGTAGCGGGGGAAACCAAGAGACCCAGTACTTC	CASSPLTGSGGNQETQYF
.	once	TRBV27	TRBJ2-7	TGTGCCAGCAGCCAAACTAGCTTCAACGAGCAGTACTTC	CASSQTSFNEQYF
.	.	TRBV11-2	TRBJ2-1	TGTGCCAGCAGCCCGGACTGGACTGGCAATGAGCAGTTCTTC	CASSPDWTGNEQFF
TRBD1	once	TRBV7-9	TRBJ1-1	TGTGCCAGCAGCCCACAGGGGGCGAACACTGAAGCTTTCTTT	CASSPQGANTEAFF
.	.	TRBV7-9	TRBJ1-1	TGTGCCAGCAGCTTCTACATGGGATTAGGGGACACTGAAGCTTTCTTT	CASSFYMGLGDTEAFF
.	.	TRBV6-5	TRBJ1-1	TGTGCCAGCAGACTACATATGAACACTGAAGCTTTCTTT	CASRLHMNTEAFF
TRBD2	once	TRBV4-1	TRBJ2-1	TGCGCCAGCAGCCAGGAGACCGGGACTAGCGGTGCTAATGAGCAGTTCTTC	CASSQETGTSGANEQFF
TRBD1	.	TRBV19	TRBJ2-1	TGTGCCAGTAGTATTCAGGGACAGTTGAATGAGCAGTTCTTC	CASSIQGQLNEQFF
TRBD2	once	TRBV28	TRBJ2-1	TGTGCCAGCGGGCCAGCGGGACTAGCGGGGGGGCTCCATAACAATGAGCAGTTCTTC	CASGPAGLAGGLHNNEQFF
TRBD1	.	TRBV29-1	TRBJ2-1	TGCAGCGTTGAGGCCGGGACAGGGAGTTGGGGGCAGTTCTTC	CSVEAGTGSWGQFF